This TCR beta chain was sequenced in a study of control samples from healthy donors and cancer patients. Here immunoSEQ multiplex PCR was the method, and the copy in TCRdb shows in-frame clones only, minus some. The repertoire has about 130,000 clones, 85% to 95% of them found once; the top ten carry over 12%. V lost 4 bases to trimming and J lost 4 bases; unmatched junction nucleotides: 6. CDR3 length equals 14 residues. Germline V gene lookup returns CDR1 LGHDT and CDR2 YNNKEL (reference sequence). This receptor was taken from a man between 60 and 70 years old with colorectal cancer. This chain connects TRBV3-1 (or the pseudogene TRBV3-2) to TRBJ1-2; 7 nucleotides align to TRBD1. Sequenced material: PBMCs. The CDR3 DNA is TGTGCCAGCAGCCGGCAACAGGGGTTCTATGGCTACACCTTC. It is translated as CASSRQQGFYGYTF.